This T cell receptor (beta chain) was documented in a study of human T cells and chemical hapten exposure. Findings and caveats of the study: No change in TCRs above 1 in 1000 frequency was produced by DPC sensitization.

Time point defined: patch test 3, about 24 weeks after DPC sensitization. Treatment given: therapeutic diphenylcyclopropenone sensitization with weekly scalp DPC. Blood was drawn before each patch test was applied. Total RNA came from unfractionated whole blood. This clonotype has only a few counts. The antigen remains undetermined. During construction of the library, unique molecular identifiers were attached to individual cDNA molecules for quantitative, reproducible TCR counting. TCRdb fed the RACE reads into MiXCR, producing one record per CDR3 protein. The data hold over 100,000 distinct CDR3 sequences, with roughly 10% observed a single time. The CDR3 extends over 16 amino acids. V was trimmed by 2 bases and J by 3 bases, leaving 13 bases between them. Germline loops: CDR1 SGHAT, CDR2 FQNNGV.

This TCR derives from a woman aged 50 to 60 with alopecia areata. Some clones in this sample may be carry-over from other donors' samples. V is TRBV11-2 and J is TRBJ1-4; D is undetermined. Sample: whole blood, taken in connection with sensitization to the hapten diphenylcyclopropenone (DPC). The CDR3 region is CASSLYLQDPNEKLFF. In nucleotides, the CDR3 is TGTGCCAGCAGCTTATACTTGCAAGACCCTAATGAAAAACTGTTTTTT.